These 24 T cell receptor beta chains originate from one sample sequenced in a study of T cells in tumors after PD-1 blockade. Measured with immunoSEQ multiplex PCR; TCRdb has only the in-frame clones, and not every one. Of 45,000 to 60,000 clones in the sample, roughly 80% are singletons; the top ten hold roughly 4.1%. Specimen: PBMCs, collected before anti-PD-1 treatment. These receptors were taken from a human donor with basal cell carcinoma.

The V gene is TRBV7-9, the J gene TRBJ1-1, with D tentatively TRBD1 (6 bases). Germline CDR1 and CDR2: SEHNR and FQNEAQ (reference sequence). Trimming shortened V by 5 bases and J by 5 bases, and 18 bases separated the two germline ends. There are 15 residues in the CDR3. The CDR3 here is CASSISAGEGTEAFF. CDR3 DNA: TGTGCCAGCAGCATCTCCGCAGGGGAAGGGACTGAAGCTTTCTTT.

The chain links TRBV5-6 to TRBJ2-7; weak D call: TRBD1 (6 bases). The germline gives CDR1 SGHDT, CDR2 YYEEEE. The CDR3 is 15 amino acids. V was shortened by 3 bases and J by 2 bases, with 15 bases between the two germline ends. The CDR3 region has the DNA TGTGCCAGCAGCTCCTTGAGGACAGCTACCTACGAGCAGTACTTC. This sequence encodes CASSSLRTATYEQYF.

This clone was detected a few times. The chain recombines TRBV2 with TRBJ1-4, with no clear D. The CDR3 is 12 amino acids. Germline V gene data show CDR1 as SNHLY and CDR2 as FYNNEI. Trimming cost V 0 bases and J 7 bases, with 3 bases left between them. The CDR3 is CASSEAVEKLFF. CDR3 nucleotides: TGTGCCAGCAGTGAAGCAGTTGAAAAACTGTTTTTT.

The chain has TRBV9 and TRBJ2-5; TRBD2 matches 7 bases. Germline V lookup: CDR1 SGDLS, CDR2 YYNGEE. The CDR3 is made up of 14 amino acids. The J segment lost 7 bases and the V segment lost 3 bases, leaving 9 bases of the junction unmatched. DNA for the CDR3: TGTGCCAGCAGCGACGTAGGGCGGGAGACGACCCAGTACTTC. Amino acid sequence: CASSDVGRETTQYF. Complete variable domain (other parts from reference TRBV9 and TRBJ2-5): DSGVTQTPKHLITATGQRVTLRCSPRSGDLSVYWYQQSLDQGLQFLIQYYNGEERAKGNILERFSAQQFPDLHSELNLSSLELGDSALYFCASSDVGRETTQYFGPGTRLLVL.

V gene TRBV19 combines with J gene TRBJ2-1; D tentatively reads TRBD1 or TRBD2 (6 bases each). In germline, CDR1 is LNHDA, CDR2 SQIVND (reference sequence). CDR3 length: 14 residues. Deletions cut 1 base from V and 9 bases from J, with 13 bases between. The CDR3 loop is CASSIAGAPSEQFF. For the CDR3, the DNA is TGTGCCAGTAGTATAGCGGGGGCCCCTAGTGAGCAGTTCTTC.

This chain uses TRBV4-1 with TRBJ1-5, with D unclear. The V gene lost 1 base and the J gene lost 2 bases, with 12 bases spanning the gap. CDR1 and CDR2 from the germline V gene are MGHRA and YSYEKL. The CDR3 is 16 residues long. CDR3 coding DNA: TGCGCCAGCAGCCAAGTCTACGGTTCGGGCAATCAGCCCCAGCATTTT. It is translated as CASSQVYGSGNQPQHF.

The chain couples TRBV15 to TRBJ2-1; TRBD1 aligns across 7 bases. CDR1 LNHNV and CDR2 YYDKDF come from the germline V gene (reference sequence). V trimming: 4 bases; J trimming: 3 bases; junction bases outside the gene matches: 15. CDR3 size: 18 residues. The CDR3 nucleotides are TGTGCCACCAGCAACCTCCTAGGTATGGACAGGTTCTACAATGAGCAGTTCTTC. Translating it yields CATSNLLGMDRFYNEQFF.

This CDR3 is CASSSQGGAKNIQYF. CDR3 bases: TGTGCCAGCAGCTCCCAAGGCGGTGCCAAAAACATTCAGTACTTC. The chain links TRBV7-9 to TRBJ2-4; D remains unclear. The V gene's germline CDR1 is SEHNR and CDR2 FQNEAQ (reference sequence). The ends were cut back, 4 bases at V and 1 base at J, with 11 bases in the middle. The CDR3 loop spans 15 amino acids.

The rearrangement links TRBV5-1 to TRBJ1-2, with 7 positions matching TRBD1. V shed 2 bases and J 8 bases; nucleotides not matched to a gene: 9. The CDR3 is made up of 14 amino acids. CDR1 and CDR2 from the germline V gene are SGHRS and YFSETQ. CDR3 protein: CASSFGRGNGGYTF. The CDR3 DNA is TGCGCCAGCAGCTTTGGCAGGGGGAACGGAGGCTACACCTTC. Supplemented by reference TRBV5-1 and TRBJ1-2, the full variable domain reads KAGVTQTPRYLIKTRGQQVTLSCSPISGHRSVSWYQQTPGQGLQFLFEYFSETQRNKGNFPGRFSGRQFSNSRSEMNVSTLELGDSALYLCASSFGRGNGGYTFGSGTRLTVV.

This sequence joins TRBV10-3 and TRBJ1-1, with TRBD1 identical over 10 bases. The germline CDR1 and CDR2 sequences are ENHRY and SYGVKD. V trimming: 10 bases; J trimming: 7 bases; junction bases outside the gene matches: 12. The CDR3 extends over 14 amino acids. The CDR3 DNA sequence: TGTGCCACCAAAACGACAGGGGGCGAGAGTGAAGCTTTCTTT. This encodes CATKTTGGESEAFF.

This clone was seen a handful of times. V is TRBV9 and J is TRBJ2-1; 10 bases map to TRBD2. The CDR3 spans 16 residues. The trim removed 3 bases at V and 5 bases at J, leaving 8 bases unmatched. Germline lookup yields CDR1 SGDLS and CDR2 YYNGEE. As DNA, the CDR3 is TGTGCCAGCAGCGCAACGTGGCTAGCGGGGGACAATGAGCAGTTCTTC. It encodes CASSATWLAGDNEQFF.

This rearrangement joins TRBV11-3 to TRBJ1-1; the match to TRBD1 covers 8 bases. Germline CDR1 and CDR2: SGHNT and YENEEA. CDR3 length: 14 amino acids. V lost 5 bases to trimming and J lost 7 bases; unmatched junction nucleotides: 9. CDR3: CASSPTSGGGEAFF. CDR3 nucleotide sequence: TGTGCCAGCAGCCCCACGTCAGGGGGCGGTGAAGCTTTCTTT.

J is TRBJ2-1 and V is TRBV20-1; D gene uncertain. In germline, CDR1 is DFQATT, CDR2 SNEGSKA (reference sequence). V was cut by 3 bases and J by 8 bases, with 17 bases left in between. This CDR3 contains 14 residues. In DNA, the CDR3 is TGCAGTGCTAGTGCGGTCTCATCCGGCTATGAGCAGTTCTTC. Its translation is CSASAVSSGYEQFF.

The chain recombines TRBV7-2 with TRBJ1-3; perhaps TRBD1 as D (5 bases). Germline V gene lookup returns CDR1 SGHTA and CDR2 FQGNSA. V gave up 4 bases and J gave up 2 bases, with 6 bases separating them. The CDR3 covers 13 residues. The CDR3, as DNA: TGTGCCAGCAGCTCGGGACCTGGAAACACCATATATTTT. Its protein product is CASSSGPGNTIYF.

V gene TRBV5-1 combines with J gene TRBJ1-6, with D possibly being TRBD1 (5 bases). The CDR3 is 13 residues long. The V and J ends lost 0 bases and 11 bases respectively, with 9 bases between them. CDR1 and CDR2 (germline): SGHRS, YFSETQ. The CDR3 is CASSLDAGTPLHF. The CDR3 DNA follows: TGCGCCAGCAGCTTGGACGCAGGGACACCCCTCCACTTT.

The V and J genes are TRBV5-1 and TRBJ1-6; D is perhaps TRBD1 (6 bases). The CDR3 loop spans 16 amino acids. V lost 0 bases, J lost 6 bases, and 13 bases lay in between. Germline CDR1 and CDR2: SGHRS and YFSETQ. The CDR3 is CASSLGGLPPNSPLHF. The CDR3 bases are TGCGCCAGCAGCTTGGGGGGGCTTCCTCCTAATTCACCCCTCCACTTT.

This clone appeared a single time. The V call is TRBV6-1, the J call TRBJ2-1; TRBD1 aligns across 7 bases. The CDR3 has 15 amino acids. V was pared by 6 bases and J by 4 bases, with 9 bases of the junction left unmatched. Germline CDR1 and CDR2: MNHNS and SASEGT. The CDR3 here is CASSMTGYGYNEQFF. CDR3 coding DNA: TGTGCCAGCAGCATGACAGGGTACGGTTACAATGAGCAGTTCTTC.

The chain is built from TRBV5-4 and TRBJ2-2; 8 nucleotides agree with TRBD1. Germline values: CDR1 SGHNT, CDR2 YYREEE (reference sequence). The ends lost 2 bases at V and 7 bases at J; junction bases unmatched: 16. This CDR3 has 18 residues. In DNA form, the CDR3 reads TGTGCCAGCAGCTTTCTGTGGTCCGGACAGGGAGTTGGCGGGGAGCTGTTTTTT. Translated, it gives CASSFLWSGQGVGGELFF.

In this sample, this clone turned up a few times. This chain links TRBV5-1 with TRBJ2-7; 7 positions match TRBD2. CDR1 and CDR2 from the germline V gene are SGHRS and YFSETQ. The CDR3 runs 13 residues. V was clipped by 2 bases and J by 3 bases; unmatched bases: 2. The CDR3 is CASSLRDYYEQYF. The CDR3 DNA reads as TGCGCCAGCAGCTTAAGGGACTACTACGAGCAGTACTTC.

In its sample, this clone was seen once. This chain uses TRBV6-1 with TRBJ1-2; 10 bases agree with TRBD1. This CDR3 has 15 residues. CDR1 and CDR2 (germline): MNHNS, SASEGT. V gave up 3 bases and J gave up 6 bases; unmatched junction bases: 7. CDR3 residues: CASSESTGGADGYTF. The CDR3 bases are TGTGCCAGCAGTGAGTCGACAGGGGGCGCGGATGGCTACACCTTC.

The CDR3 reads CASNQGSNEQFF. The CDR3 region has the DNA TGTGCCAGCAACCAGGGCAGCAATGAGCAGTTCTTC. The chain joins TRBV6-5 to TRBJ2-1; TRBD1 is a possible D gene (5 bases). Germline assignment: CDR1 MNHEY and CDR2 SVGAGI. The CDR3 is made up of 12 amino acids. Trimming took 7 bases from V and 6 from J, leaving 10 bases between them.

The CDR3 protein is CASSQSIMVNEQFF. CDR3 in DNA: TGTGCCAGCTCACAGAGTATAATGGTGAATGAGCAGTTCTTC. The rearrangement uses TRBV18 and TRBJ2-1; no clear D gene. Germline assignment: CDR1 KGHSH and CDR2 LQKENI. V lost 4 bases and J lost 7, with 14 bases in between. The CDR3 covers 14 residues.

The chain has TRBV5-8 and TRBJ2-1; the match to TRBD1 covers 8 bases. V lost 0 bases and J lost 7; bases outside the gene matches: 3. Germline-derived CDR1 and CDR2 are SGHTS and YDEGEE. The CDR3 is made up of 14 amino acids. CDR3 bases: TGTGCCAGCAGCTTGGGGACAGGGATAAATGAGCAGTTCTTC. Its protein is CASSLGTGINEQFF.

The chain has TRBV14 and TRBJ1-4, with D unclear. The ends were cut back, 4 bases at V and 0 bases at J, with 15 bases in the middle. Germline V gene sequence: CDR1 SGHDN, CDR2 FVKESK. The CDR3 extends over 17 amino acids. The CDR3: CASSPSLNSATNEKLFF. The DNA for the CDR3 is TGTGCCAGCAGCCCTTCCCTCAACAGTGCAACTAATGAAAAACTGTTTTTT.